Given below is one T cell receptor beta chain in context. The target antigen is unknown. The entry originates in a study of T cell responses to AZD1222 COVID-19 vaccine. Study observations and caveats: Donors skewed white British and female; clonal diversity was possibly underestimated. Baseline testing showed seropositivity in only 5 or 6 AZD1222 recipients. The peak T cell response came first, and repertoires were sampled only after it.

From germline, CDR1 is MDHEN and CDR2 SYDVKM. The CDR3 spans 12 residues. Trimming pared 5 bases from V and 3 bases from J, leaving 8 bases between. The protocol was immunoSEQ multiplex PCR, while the TCRdb copy is restricted to in-frame clones and leaves out a portion. The table lists roughly 120,000 clones, roughly 88% of them singletons. The chain carries TRBV28 and TRBJ2-7; D perhaps matches TRBD2 (6 bases). The input for sequencing was peripheral blood, taken on day 0 of MenACWY control vaccination. The receptor was isolated from an adult in good health. The CDR3 region is CASSTSIYEQYF. Written as DNA, the CDR3 is TGTGCCAGCAGTACTAGCATCTACGAGCAGTACTTC.